This T cell receptor (beta chain) derives from a study of blood T cell repertoires in COVID-19. Study background: T cells, B-cell-depleted T cells, or PBMCs provided the cDNA or gDNA that served as material.

This clone was observed a few times. As originally analysed: From reference gene primer amplification, estimates of nucleated cell counts were derived. Method: immunoSEQ multiplex PCR; TCRdb's copy keeps in-frame clones and lacks some. That table is the source of V, J and clone size, and D and trimming were worked out from the DNA. The data show roughly 34,000 clones, with around 90% seen just once and 1.5% to 1.9% held by the top ten. The sequence was collected from a man aged 60 to 69 with active COVID-19. Sequencing input: peripheral blood.

The CDR3 nucleotides are TGTGCCAGCAGGCGGGATTCCGTCTATGGCTACACCTTC. As protein: CASRRDSVYGYTF. This chain joins TRBV12-3 or TRBV12-4 and TRBJ1-2; D unclear. The length of the CDR3 is 13 residues. V was cut by 6 bases and J by 4 bases, with 12 bases left in between.